This TCR beta chain was observed in a study of metastatic and nonmetastatic thyroid tumors. All patients reached thyroid surgery having received no treatment beforehand. TCRdb re-called clones from the PCR reads using MiXCR. The sample records 30,000 to 35,000 clones, under 40% being singletons. General study results and limits: Across blood and tumor, TCR beta diversity in malignant thyroid tumors was reportedly significantly higher than in benign nodules.

Germline V gene lookup returns CDR1 LNHNV and CDR2 YYDKDF (reference sequence). V shed 3 bases and J shed 7 bases, with 4 bases lying between them. The CDR3 covers 12 residues. Points on this clone: What it binds is not known.

This sequence was found in a female donor with papillary thyroid cancer or a benign thyroid nodule (not recorded which). Some clones in this sample may be carry-over from other donors' samples. Sequencing used tumor tissue. The gene calls are TRBV15 and TRBJ1-6; D remains unclear. The CDR3 DNA follows: TGTGCCACCAGCAGTGTAAATTCACCCCTCCACTTT. Protein: CATSSVNSPLHF.